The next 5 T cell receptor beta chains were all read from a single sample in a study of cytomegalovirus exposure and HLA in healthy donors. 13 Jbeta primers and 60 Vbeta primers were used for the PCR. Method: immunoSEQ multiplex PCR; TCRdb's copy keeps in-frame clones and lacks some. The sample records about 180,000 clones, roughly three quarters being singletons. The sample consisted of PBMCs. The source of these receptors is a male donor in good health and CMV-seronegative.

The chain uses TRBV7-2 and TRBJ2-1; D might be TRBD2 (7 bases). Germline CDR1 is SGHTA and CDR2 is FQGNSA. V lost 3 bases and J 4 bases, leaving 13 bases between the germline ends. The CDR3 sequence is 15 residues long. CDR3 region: CASSFKRGGYNEQFF. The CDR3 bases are TGTGCCAGCAGCTTTAAGAGGGGGGGGTACAATGAGCAGTTCTTC.

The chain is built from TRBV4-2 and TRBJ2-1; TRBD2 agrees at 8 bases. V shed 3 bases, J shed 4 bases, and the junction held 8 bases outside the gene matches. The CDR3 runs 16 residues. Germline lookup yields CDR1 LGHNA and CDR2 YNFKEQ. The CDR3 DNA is TGTGCCAGCAGCCAGGGAGCGGGAGCGGGTTACAATGAGCAGTTCTTC. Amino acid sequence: CASSQGAGAGYNEQFF.

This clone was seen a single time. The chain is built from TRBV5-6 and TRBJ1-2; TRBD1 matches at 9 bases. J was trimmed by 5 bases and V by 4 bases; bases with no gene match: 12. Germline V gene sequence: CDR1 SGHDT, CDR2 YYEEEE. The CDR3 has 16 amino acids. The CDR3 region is CASSPGGQGYYYGYTF. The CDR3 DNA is TGTGCCAGCAGCCCTGGGGGACAGGGCTACTATTATGGCTACACCTTC.

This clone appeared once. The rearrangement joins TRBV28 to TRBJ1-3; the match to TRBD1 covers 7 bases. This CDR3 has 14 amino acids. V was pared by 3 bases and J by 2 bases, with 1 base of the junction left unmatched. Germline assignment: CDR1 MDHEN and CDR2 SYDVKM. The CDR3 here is CASSFTGAGNTIYF. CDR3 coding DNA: TGTGCCAGCAGTTTTACAGGGGCTGGAAACACCATATATTTT.

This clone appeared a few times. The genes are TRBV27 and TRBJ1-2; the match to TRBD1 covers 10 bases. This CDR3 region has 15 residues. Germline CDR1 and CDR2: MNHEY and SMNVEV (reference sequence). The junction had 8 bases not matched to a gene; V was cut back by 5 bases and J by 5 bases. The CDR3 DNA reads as TGTGCCAGCAGTGGGACCGGGACAGGGGAATATGGCTACACCTTC. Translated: CASSGTGTGEYGYTF.